This TCR beta chain was retrieved from a study of blood T cell repertoires in COVID-19. Original handling: Quantification of nucleated cells was approximated via reference gene primer amplification. Sequenced by immunoSEQ multiplex PCR; TCRdb stores in-frame clones only, minus some. V, J and clone size are taken as reported in that table, and D and trimming were inferred from the DNA itself. The sample shows some 200,000 clones, roughly 80% of them seen only once. Material: PBMCs or T cells enriched from blood (not recorded which). The receptor was derived from a woman aged 55-75 years with acute COVID-19.

CDR3 coding DNA: TGTGCCAGTAGTAACCGACAGGGTTTACGGGGAGATACGCAGTATTTT. Its protein product is CASSNRQGLRGDTQYF. This sequence joins TRBV19 and TRBJ2-3; TRBD1 matches 7 bases. The CDR3 has 16 residues. Germline loops: CDR1 LNHDA, CDR2 SQIVND (reference sequence). Trimming took 4 bases from V and 5 from J; bases not matched to a gene: 12. Based on the CDR3 plus reference TRBV19 and TRBJ2-3, the full variable domain is DGGITQSPKYLFRKEGQNVTLSCEQNLNHDAMYWYRQDPGQGLRLIYYSQIVNDFQKGDIAEGYSVSREKKESFPLTVTSAQKNPTAFYLCASSNRQGLRGDTQYFGPGTRLTVL.